The sequence of this T cell receptor beta chain was determined in a study of blood T cell repertoires in COVID-19. Study-wide background: Donors in the United States, Italy and Spain gave samples during acute or convalescent COVID-19. The cDNA or gDNA used as material had been derived from T cells, B-cell-depleted T cells, or PBMCs.

Study processing details: Counts of nucleated cells, estimated from reference gene primer amplification, were obtained. This table comes from immunoSEQ multiplex PCR, and its TCRdb copy is limited to in-frame clones, with some not included. V and J calls and clone size are those listed in that table; D and trimming were worked out from the DNA. The sample comprises over 150,000 clones, around 85% of which are singletons, and approximately 7% rests with the top ten. To note about this clone: This sample includes further DNA sequences coding for the same CDR3.

V lost 1 base and J lost 4; bases outside the gene matches: 0. Germline values: CDR1 LGHDT, CDR2 YNNKEL (reference sequence). The CDR3 loop spans 13 amino acids. Seattle participants joined during active infection and were tracked over time. This sequence joins TRBV3-1 (or the pseudogene TRBV3-2) and TRBJ1-2; TRBD1 agrees at 7 bases. Sequencing was performed on peripheral blood. This receptor was taken from a man older than 75 with COVID-19, enrolled during active disease. CDR3 protein: CASSQGQGYGYTF. CDR3 DNA sequence: TGTGCCAGCAGCCAAGGACAGGGCTATGGCTACACCTTC.